The next 32 T cell receptor beta chains were all read from a single sample in a study of blood T cell repertoires in COVID-19. The assay was immunoSEQ multiplex PCR, and TCRdb's table has in-frame clones only and misses some. The sample includes 200,000 to 250,000 clones, roughly nine tenths seen only once; the top ten take 3% to 3.5%. Sequenced input: PBMCs or T cells enriched from blood (not recorded which). All receptors come from a woman between 50 and 59 years old in a cohort exposed to, infected with or recovered from COVID-19 (not recorded which).

This clone was seen once. The rearrangement joins TRBV27 to TRBJ2-1; TRBD2 is a possible D gene (6 bases). The CDR3 covers 12 residues. Germline V gene data show CDR1 as MNHEY and CDR2 as SMNVEV (reference sequence). Trimming took 2 bases from V and 16 from J, leaving 15 bases between them. CDR3 DNA sequence: TGTGCCAGCAGTTTAGGAGCGGGCGGGCTCTTCTTC. It yields the protein CASSLGAGGLFF.

This chain joins TRBV5-1 and TRBJ1-2, with 7 bases fitting TRBD1. This CDR3 region has 14 residues. Germline values: CDR1 SGHRS, CDR2 YFSETQ. V lost 4 bases and J lost 2; bases outside the gene matches: 5. CDR3 loop: CASSDQQGNYGYTF. Written as DNA, the CDR3 is TGCGCCAGCAGCGACCAACAGGGGAACTATGGCTACACCTTC.

The CDR3 is CASSFAGNDYGYTF. The CDR3 DNA reads as TGTGCCAGCAGTTTTGCAGGGAACGACTATGGCTACACCTTC. The V gene is TRBV27, the J gene TRBJ1-2; possible D gene TRBD1, 5 bases. Looked up from germline, CDR1 is MNHEY and CDR2 is SMNVEV (reference sequence). V was clipped by 3 bases and J by 3 bases, with 11 bases between them. The length of the CDR3 is 14 residues.

This chain joins TRBV28 and TRBJ2-3, with D uncertain. The CDR3 runs 11 residues. Looked up from germline, CDR1 is MDHEN and CDR2 is SYDVKM. Trimming cost V 7 bases and J 6 bases, with 8 bases left between them. CDR3 nucleotide sequence: TGTGCCAGCACTAGATGGGATACGCAGTATTTT. It yields the protein CASTRWDTQYF.

V usage is TRBV5-4 and J usage is TRBJ1-6; 7 nucleotides line up with TRBD1. Germline assignment: CDR1 SGHNT and CDR2 YYREEE (reference sequence). V trimming: 0 bases; J trimming: 4 bases; junction bases outside the gene matches: 1. There are 15 residues in the CDR3. The CDR3, as DNA: TGTGCCAGCAGCTTGGCGGGACAGTATAATTCACCCCTCCACTTT. It translates to CASSLAGQYNSPLHF.

Here the CDR3 DNA reads TGTGCCGGACTGGTCTCCTACGAGCAGTACTTC. Its translation is CAGLVSYEQYF. J is TRBJ2-7 and V is TRBV30, with D perhaps TRBD2 (5 bases). The V gene lost 8 bases and the J gene lost 0 bases, with 8 bases spanning the gap. The CDR3 extends over 11 amino acids. The germline gives CDR1 GTSNPN, CDR2 SVGIG (reference sequence).

The chain employs TRBV5-4 and TRBJ2-1, with D unclear. Germline lookup yields CDR1 SGHNT and CDR2 YYREEE (reference sequence). This CDR3 is 15 amino acids long. Trimming shortened V by 2 bases and J by 5 bases, and 14 bases separated the two germline ends. This CDR3 reads CASSFRRTDNNEQFF. Here the CDR3 DNA reads TGTGCCAGCAGCTTCCGGCGTACAGATAACAATGAGCAGTTCTTC.

The gene calls are TRBV5-5 and TRBJ2-5, with 12 bases matching TRBD1. This CDR3 is built from 15 residues. V trimming: 3 bases; J trimming: 5 bases; junction bases outside the gene matches: 5. The germline V gene encodes CDR1 SGHKS and CDR2 YYEKEE (reference sequence). In DNA, the CDR3 is TGTGCCAGCAGCTGGGGACAGGGGGCAAGGGAGACCCAGTACTTC. Encoded protein: CASSWGQGARETQYF. Full variable domain (missing parts from reference TRBV5-5 and TRBJ2-5): DAGVTQSPTHLIKTRGQQVTLRCSPISGHKSVSWYQQVLGQGPQFIFQYYEKEERGRGNFPDRFSARQFPNYSSELNVNALLLGDSALYLCASSWGQGARETQYFGPGTRLLVL.

This rearrangement joins TRBV11-2 to TRBJ1-6, with D possibly matching TRBD1 (5 bases). The CDR3 is made up of 15 amino acids. Trimming pared 5 bases from V and 0 bases from J, leaving 8 bases between. Per the germline V gene, CDR1 is SGHAT and CDR2 is FQNNGV. CDR3 sequence: CASSRGSSYNSPLHF. CDR3 bases: TGTGCCAGCAGCCGGGGGAGCTCCTATAATTCACCCCTCCACTTT. Full variable domain (rest looked up from reference TRBV11-2 and TRBJ1-6): EAGVAQSPRYKIIEKRQSVAFWCNPISGHATLYWYQQILGQGPKLLIQFQNNGVVDDSQLPKDRFSAERLKGVDSTLKIQPAKLEDSAVYLCASSRGSSYNSPLHFGNGTRLTVT.

The genes are TRBV6-1 and TRBJ2-7, with D possibly matching TRBD2 (6 bases). V lost 2 bases, J lost 2 bases, and 13 bases lay in between. The V gene's germline CDR1 is MNHNS and CDR2 SASEGT. The CDR3 is 15 residues long. CDR3 coding DNA: TGTGCCAGCAGTGAACTTGGACTACCTGCCTACGAGCAGTACTTC. Translated: CASSELGLPAYEQYF.

This sequence joins TRBV7-2 and TRBJ1-3; maybe TRBD1 (6 bases). V was cut by 5 bases and J by 2 bases, with 16 bases left in between. The CDR3 spans 16 residues. Germline-derived CDR1 and CDR2 are SGHTA and FQGNSA. The CDR3 region is CASSNQGPRAGNTIYF. DNA of the CDR3: TGTGCCAGCAGCAACCAGGGGCCAAGGGCTGGAAACACCATATATTTT.

The chain carries TRBV4-3 and TRBJ1-1; TRBD1 matches 12 bases. The CDR3 sequence is 13 residues long. Germline loops: CDR1 LGHNA, CDR2 YSLEER. The trim removed 6 bases at V and 10 bases at J, leaving 6 bases unmatched. In DNA form, the CDR3 reads TGCGCCAGCAGTAGGGACAGGGGGCTTCGAGCTTTCTTT. Its protein is CASSRDRGLRAFF.

J is TRBJ1-5 and V is TRBV7-2; D is ambiguous. Between the trimmed V and J ends, which lost 1 base and 3 bases, there was a span of 10 bases. From germline, CDR1 is SGHTA and CDR2 FQGNSA. The CDR3 covers 15 residues. The CDR3 bases are TGTGCCAGCAGCTTAGGTTTGCAGATCAATCAGCCCCAGCATTTT. It encodes CASSLGLQINQPQHF.

The gene calls are TRBV10-3 and TRBJ1-1; tentatively, D is TRBD1 (6 bases). Per the germline V gene, CDR1 is ENHRY and CDR2 is SYGVKD. The CDR3 has 15 amino acids. Trimming removed 0 bases at V and 5 bases at J, with 13 bases between. In DNA, the CDR3 is TGTGCCATCAGTGAGTCGAAGGGGGAGTATACTGAAGCTTTCTTT. This gives the protein CAISESKGEYTEAFF.

The chain combines TRBV7-6 with TRBJ1-5; 8 bases match TRBD1. V dropped 1 base and J dropped 0; count of bases not matched to a gene: 5. The CDR3 runs to 17 residues. The germline gives CDR1 SGHVS, CDR2 FNYEAQ. The CDR3 is CASSLGGQGYSNQPQHF. The DNA for the CDR3 is TGTGCCAGCAGCTTAGGTGGACAGGGCTATAGCAATCAGCCCCAGCATTTT.

V usage is TRBV9 and J usage is TRBJ2-7; the D gene is possibly TRBD1 (5 bases). V was cut by 3 bases and J by 2 bases, with 12 bases left in between. The CDR3 spans 14 residues. Germline loops: CDR1 SGDLS, CDR2 YYNGEE. The CDR3: CASSGPGHPYEQYF. As DNA, the CDR3 is TGTGCCAGCAGCGGGCCAGGGCACCCCTACGAGCAGTACTTC.

The chain employs TRBV9 and TRBJ1-2, with 7 bases that match TRBD1. Germline CDR1 reads SGDLS; CDR2 reads YYNGEE. With V trimmed by 3 bases and J by 9 bases, 14 bases remained unmatched. This CDR3 is built from 15 residues. The CDR3 region is CASSAGQAALLSYTF. CDR3 bases: TGTGCCAGCAGCGCCGGACAGGCGGCCCTACTAAGCTACACCTTC. Based on the CDR3 plus reference TRBV9 and TRBJ1-2, the full variable domain is DSGVTQTPKHLITATGQRVTLRCSPRSGDLSVYWYQQSLDQGLQFLIQYYNGEERAKGNILERFSAQQFPDLHSELNLSSLELGDSALYFCASSAGQAALLSYTFGSGTRLTVV.

The CDR3 is CASSEPRINEKLFF. The CDR3 DNA reads TGTGCCAGCAGTGAACCCAGGATTAATGAAAAACTGTTTTTT. The chain recombines TRBV25-1 with TRBJ1-4; D gene unclear. V was clipped by 2 bases and J by 4 bases, with 8 bases between them. The germline V gene has CDR1 MGHDK and CDR2 SYGVNS. CDR3 length equals 14 residues.

The chain links TRBV19 to TRBJ1-3; D not resolved. The CDR3 length is 15 residues. The germline V gene encodes CDR1 LNHDA and CDR2 SQIVND (reference sequence). The germline V and J ends were trimmed by 3 bases and 1 base, with 10 bases remaining between them. CDR3 bases: TGTGCCAGTAGTATTAGCGCAGCGTCTGGAAACACCATATATTTT. Its translation: CASSISAASGNTIYF.

This chain uses TRBV4-1 with TRBJ2-7; 7 nucleotides agree with TRBD1. Per germline, CDR1 MGHRA and CDR2 YSYEKL. J lost 2 bases, V lost 1 base, and 14 bases had no gene match. The CDR3 covers 18 residues. CDR3 sequence: CASSQVFRPGGPTYEQYF. CDR3 DNA: TGCGCCAGCAGCCAAGTTTTTAGACCAGGGGGACCCACCTACGAGCAGTACTTC.

The CDR3 loop is CASSSIWGGKLFF. CDR3 in DNA: TGTGCCAGCAGTTCCATATGGGGGGGAAAACTGTTTTTT. V is TRBV27 and J is TRBJ1-4, with D possibly matching TRBD1 (5 bases). The V gene's germline CDR1 is MNHEY and CDR2 SMNVEV (reference sequence). The V end lost 4 bases, the J end lost 10 bases, and 13 bases lay between the germline ends. This CDR3 contains 13 residues.

The chain has TRBV2 and TRBJ2-2, with D perhaps TRBD2 (6 bases). Germline V gene data show CDR1 as SNHLY and CDR2 as FYNNEI. The CDR3 extends over 14 amino acids. The V and J ends lost 4 bases and 3 bases respectively, with 9 bases between them. The CDR3 is CASSVLAYTGELFF. The CDR3 bases are TGTGCCAGCAGTGTACTAGCCTACACCGGGGAGCTGTTTTTT. The full variable domain, completed using reference TRBV2 and TRBJ2-2, is EPEVTQTPSHQVTQMGQEVILRCVPISNHLYFYWYRQILGQKVEFLVSFYNNEISEKSEIFDDQFSVERPDGSNFTLKIRSTKLEDSAMYFCASSVLAYTGELFFGEGSRLTVL.

This chain connects TRBV7-3 to TRBJ2-1; 10 nucleotides match TRBD2. Germline CDR1 SGHTA, CDR2 FQGTGA. This CDR3 has 16 amino acids. Trimming cost V 2 bases and J 3 bases; bases outside gene matches: 4. The DNA for the CDR3 is TGTGCCAGCAGCTTACTAGCGGGGGCACTCTACAATGAGCAGTTCTTC. This sequence encodes CASSLLAGALYNEQFF.

V and J are TRBV28 and TRBJ1-1, with TRBD1 matching 9 bases. The length of the CDR3 is 15 residues. Germline V gene sequence: CDR1 MDHEN, CDR2 SYDVKM. Unmatched junction bases numbered 10, after V lost 7 bases and J lost 4 bases. The CDR3 loop reads CASKEGTGTGTEAFF. The CDR3 DNA reads as TGTGCCAGCAAAGAGGGGACAGGGACGGGCACTGAAGCTTTCTTT.

The count of this clone is one. The chain employs TRBV4-3 and TRBJ1-5, with 9 bases fitting TRBD1. The V segment lost 0 bases and the J segment 4 bases; nucleotides outside the gene matches: 4. The CDR3 has 16 residues. Per the germline V gene, CDR1 is LGHNA and CDR2 is YSLEER. The CDR3 DNA follows: TGCGCCAGCAGCCAAGATCTGGGGACAGGGAATCAGCCCCAGCATTTT. It yields the protein CASSQDLGTGNQPQHF.

The chain has TRBV5-8 and TRBJ2-4, with 7 nucleotides matching TRBD2. Germline V gene lookup returns CDR1 SGHTS and CDR2 YDEGEE. Losses at the gene ends were 6 bases for V and 6 bases for J; bases not matched to a gene: 12. The CDR3 runs 15 residues. CDR3 DNA sequence: TGTGCCAGCAACGCGGGGGAACTAGCCGGAAACATTCAGTACTTC. The encoded protein is CASNAGELAGNIQYF.

The chain carries TRBV5-4 and TRBJ2-7; no firm D call. Per germline, CDR1 SGHNT and CDR2 YYREEE (reference sequence). There are 14 residues in the CDR3. V was clipped by 7 bases and J by 0 bases, with 14 bases between them. CDR3 sequence: CASAPGLTSYEQYF. The CDR3 coding sequence is TGTGCCAGCGCTCCAGGTCTCACCTCCTACGAGCAGTACTTC.

The rearrangement uses TRBV5-1 and TRBJ1-1, with TRBD1 matching 8 bases. The CDR3 contains 18 residues. CDR1 is SGHRS and CDR2 is YFSETQ in the germline V gene. V shed 4 bases, J shed 5 bases, and the junction held 19 bases outside the gene matches. In DNA form, the CDR3 reads TGCGCCAGCAGCGTCTCAGGGGGCGGATTTACAGGGAGGACTGAAGCTTTCTTT. This sequence encodes CASSVSGGGFTGRTEAFF.

The rearrangement uses TRBV20-1 and TRBJ2-1; weak D call: TRBD1 (6 bases). This CDR3 contains 14 residues. Germline V gene sequence: CDR1 DFQATT, CDR2 SNEGSKA (reference sequence). Trimming took off 3 bases at V and 0 bases at J, with 9 bases between the two ends. The CDR3 DNA sequence: TGCAGTGCTAGTCAGGGGAGCTCCTACAATGAGCAGTTCTTC. This sequence encodes CSASQGSSYNEQFF.

The chain employs TRBV19 and TRBJ1-6; 11 bases agree with TRBD1. Trimming removed 6 bases from V and 6 bases from J; junction bases left unmatched: 4. Germline V CDR1 and CDR2: LNHDA, SQIVND (reference sequence). The CDR3 is 15 residues long. CDR3 nucleotide sequence: TGTGCCAGTAGCCAAGGGACAGGGGGTAATTCACCCCTCCACTTT. It translates to CASSQGTGGNSPLHF.

This clone has just one count. V and J are TRBV19 and TRBJ1-1, with D uncertain. The CDR3 contains 13 residues. Germline V gene lookup returns CDR1 LNHDA and CDR2 SQIVND (reference sequence). The V end lost 5 bases, the J end lost 3 bases, and 10 bases lay between the germline ends. CDR3 nucleotide sequence: TGTGCCAGTAGTTACGACCGGGACACTGAAGCTTTCTTT. Translation: CASSYDRDTEAFF.

The gene calls are TRBV30 and TRBJ2-7; the D is unclear. This CDR3 comprises 17 residues. V was cut by 0 bases and J by 13 bases, with 31 bases left in between. Germline CDR1 reads GTSNPN; CDR2 reads SVGIG (reference sequence). The CDR3 is CAWSVLSTAAVTRGEYF. In DNA, the CDR3 is TGTGCCTGGAGTGTACTAAGCACGGCGGCAGTAACCCGCGGCGAATACTTC.